This is a list of T cell receptor beta chains from one sample in a study of response to subunit inactivated influenza vaccine. TCRdb reprocessed the RT-PCR reads with MiXCR, giving one entry per CDR3 protein. The repertoire holds some 850,000 distinct CDR3 sequences, with around 18% as singletons. Specimen: PBMCs from blood, collected 5 days after vaccination. All receptors come from a man aged 45-60 years who received an inactivated influenza vaccine. CDR3s include the opening cysteine and the closing phenylalanine or tryptophan. A D gene is named only where the DNA matches it firmly. Not all rows give a size; the values are once, few, many and, for expanded clones, a class.

cdr3_length clone_size j_call d_call v_call cdr3_aa cdr3_nt
15 few TRBJ2-1 TRBD2 TRBV10-3 CAIQSGGSSYNEQFF TGTGCCATCCAGTCGGGCGGGAGCTCCTACAATGAGCAGTTCTTC
14 NA TRBJ2-1 NA TRBV7-9 CASSSGTPLNEQFF TGTGCCAGCAGCTCCGGGACACCCCTCAATGAGCAGTTCTTC
14 few TRBJ1-4 NA TRBV7-6 CASSLLGGNEKLFF TGTGCCAGCAGCTTATTAGGGGGGAATGAAAAACTGTTTTTT
14 NA TRBJ2-7 NA TRBV12-3/TRBV12-4 CASSPFRGSYEQYF TGTGCCAGCAGTCCATTCAGGGGCTCCTACGAGCAGTACTTC
13 many TRBJ2-5 NA TRBV10-2 CASRRVSQETQYF TGCGCCAGCAGGCGGGTTTCCCAAGAGACCCAGTACTTC
12 NA TRBJ1-5 NA TRBV20-1 CSARRGSQPQHF TGCAGTGCTAGGAGGGGGAGTCAGCCCCAGCATTTT
15 NA TRBJ1-5 NA TRBV7-2 CASSLVVGQNQPQHF TGTGCCAGCAGCTTAGTCGTAGGGCAGAATCAGCCCCAGCATTTT
13 NA TRBJ2-3 TRBD2 TRBV7-8 CASRLASADTQYF TGTGCCAGCAGACTAGCGAGTGCAGATACGCAGTATTTT
19 many TRBJ2-7 TRBD1 TRBV6-2/TRBV6-3 CASSRTGTGTEIVSYEQYF TGTGCCAGCAGTCGAACCGGGACAGGCACGGAGATAGTATCCTACGAGCAGTACTTC
15 NA TRBJ2-5 TRBD2 TRBV6-5 CASSYQAGGRETQYF TGTGCCAGCAGTTACCAAGCGGGGGGACGGGAGACCCAGTACTTC
12 few TRBJ1-2 NA TRBV3-1 CASSKQGNGYTF TGTGCCAGCAGTAAACAGGGAAATGGCTACACCTTC
15 many TRBJ2-7 TRBD1 TRBV4-3 CASSQEGTGPYEQYF TGCGCCAGCAGCCAAGAGGGGACAGGTCCTTACGAGCAGTACTTC
14 NA TRBJ1-1 NA TRBV27 CASSRTRLNTEAFF TGTGCCAGCAGCCGCACTAGGTTGAACACTGAAGCTTTCTTT
14 few TRBJ1-5 TRBD1 TRBV2 CASWDRTSNQPQHF TGTGCCAGCTGGGACAGAACATCCAATCAGCCCCAGCATTTT
15 NA TRBJ2-2 TRBD2 TRBV28 CAMGPGLGLTGELFF TGTGCCATGGGCCCCGGACTAGGCCTCACCGGGGAGCTGTTTTTT
13 few TRBJ1-1 TRBD1 TRBV11-3 CASSRDRDTEAFF TGTGCCAGCAGCCGGGACAGGGACACTGAAGCTTTCTTT
15 NA TRBJ2-3 NA TRBV7-9 CASSYAQVGTDTQYF TGTGCCAGCAGCTACGCCCAGGTGGGCACAGATACGCAGTATTTT
15 NA TRBJ1-1 TRBD1 TRBV9 CASSETTGMNTEAFF TGTGCCAGCAGCGAAACGACAGGGATGAACACTGAAGCTTTCTTT
12 NA TRBJ1-6 NA TRBV7-2 CASSLGHSYLHF TGTGCCAGCAGCCTGGGACATTCATACCTCCACTTT
13 few TRBJ1-3 NA TRBV25-1 CASSGSSGNTIYF TGTGCCAGCAGTGGGAGCTCTGGAAACACCATATATTTT
17 once TRBJ1-5 TRBD1 TRBV6-2/TRBV6-3 CASSWGQVGPVLQPQHF TGTGCCAGCAGTTGGGGACAGGTTGGCCCGGTTCTCCAGCCCCAGCATTTT
14 NA TRBJ2-5 TRBD1 TRBV5-1 CASSMGQEQETQYF TGCGCCAGCAGTATGGGACAGGAACAAGAGACCCAGTACTTC
15 NA TRBJ2-5 TRBD2 TRBV25-1 CASSEFGRVVETQYF TGTGCCAGCAGTGAATTTGGGAGGGTAGTGGAGACCCAGTACTTC
17 NA TRBJ2-1 TRBD2 TRBV7-3 CASSLFFVAGEYNEQFF TGTGCCAGCAGCTTATTTTTTGTAGCGGGAGAATACAATGAGCAGTTCTTC
14 many TRBJ2-2 NA TRBV29-1 CSVVRGADTGELFF TGCAGCGTTGTGCGAGGGGCCGACACCGGGGAGCTGTTTTTT
16 few TRBJ2-3 NA TRBV5-6 CASSRRLVGGTDTQYF TGTGCCAGCAGCAGACGACTAGTTGGCGGCACAGATACGCAGTATTTT
14 few TRBJ2-1 TRBD2 TRBV24-1 CATSVSGRPNEQFF TGTGCCACCAGCGTCAGCGGGAGGCCCAATGAGCAGTTCTTC
13 NA TRBJ2-3 TRBD2 TRBV6-2/TRBV6-3 CASNSLAKDTQYF TGTGCCAGCAATTCACTAGCGAAAGATACGCAGTATTTT
16 few TRBJ2-7 TRBD1 TRBV4-1 CASSQVGSGTGYEQYF TGCGCCAGCAGCCAAGTGGGATCAGGGACAGGCTACGAGCAGTACTTC
14 few TRBJ2-7 TRBD2 TRBV20-1 CSASGREGSYEQYF TGCAGTGCTAGTGGGCGGGAGGGATCCTACGAGCAGTACTTC
14 few TRBJ2-3 NA TRBV24-1 CATSDLTVSDTQYF TGTGCCACCAGTGACCTGACAGTTTCGGATACGCAGTATTTT
17 NA TRBJ2-7 TRBD2 TRBV7-3 CASSLRLAGVSMGEQYF TGTGCCAGCAGTTTAAGACTAGCGGGAGTCTCTATGGGCGAGCAGTACTTC
18 few TRBJ2-5 TRBD2 TRBV5-1 CASSLNILAGGHQETQYF TGCGCCAGCAGCTTGAATATACTAGCGGGGGGGCATCAAGAGACCCAGTACTTC
13 few TRBJ2-5 NA TRBV20-1 CSARGLVKETQYF TGCAGTGCTAGAGGACTAGTGAAAGAGACCCAGTACTTC
15 many TRBJ2-1 TRBD1 TRBV5-1 CASSGGQGYYNEQFF TGCGCCAGCAGTGGTGGACAGGGCTACTACAATGAGCAGTTCTTC
15 few TRBJ2-3 NA TRBV10-3 CAISDLRLSTDTQYF TGTGCCATCAGTGACTTGCGTCTTAGCACAGATACGCAGTATTTT
13 NA TRBJ1-1 NA TRBV12-3/TRBV12-4 CASLSTVGTEAFF TGTGCCAGCCTGTCGACCGTAGGCACTGAAGCTTTCTTT
15 NA TRBJ2-1 TRBD2 TRBV28 CASSPSSGRYNEQFF TGTGCCAGCAGTCCGTCTAGCGGGAGGTACAATGAGCAGTTCTTC
18 NA TRBJ2-7 NA TRBV2 CASSVLIFFGQGAYEQYF NA
16 few TRBJ2-1 TRBD2 TRBV5-5 CASSYMGLAGDNEQFF TGTGCCAGCAGCTACATGGGACTAGCGGGGGACAATGAGCAGTTCTTC
14 many TRBJ1-5 NA TRBV5-1 CASSPSGNNQPQHF TGCGCCAGCAGCCCATCGGGGAACAATCAGCCCCAGCATTTT
14 NA TRBJ1-4 TRBD1 TRBV7-9 CASSSGTDQEKLFF TGTGCCAGCAGCTCCGGGACAGATCAAGAAAAACTGTTTTTT
17 NA TRBJ2-4 NA TRBV12-3/TRBV12-4 CASSLGSGQRLQNIQYF TGTGCCAGCAGTTTGGGGAGCGGGCAAAGGCTTCAAAACATTCAGTACTTC
12 many TRBJ2-7 TRBD1 TRBV29-1 CSGMGQGYEQYF TGCAGCGGTATGGGACAGGGTTACGAGCAGTACTTC
14 few TRBJ1-2 TRBD1 TRBV29-1 CSVNLGTGSYGYTF TGCAGCGTTAACCTAGGGACAGGGTCCTATGGCTACACCTTC
15 many TRBJ1-6 NA TRBV7-6 CASSLGQGSNSPLHF TGTGCCAGCAGCTTAGGTCAGGGCTCTAATTCACCCCTCCACTTT
11 few TRBJ2-7 NA TRBV20-1 CSASQGSEQYF TGCAGTGCTAGCCAGGGGTCCGAGCAGTACTTC
13 NA TRBJ1-5 NA TRBV4-2 CASSQDEGQPQHF TGTGCCAGCAGCCAAGACGAGGGGCAGCCCCAGCATTTT
16 few TRBJ1-5 NA TRBV12-3/TRBV12-4 CASSLSSQGSNQPQHF TGTGCCAGCAGTTTATCGTCCCAGGGAAGCAATCAGCCCCAGCATTTT
16 NA TRBJ2-1 NA TRBV7-3 CASSPNSDSTYNEQFF TGTGCCAGCAGCCCTAATAGTGACAGCACCTACAATGAGCAGTTCTTC
13 NA TRBJ2-7 NA TRBV28 CATLRAGNYEQYF TGTGCCACCCTCCGGGCAGGGAACTACGAGCAGTACTTC
15 NA TRBJ2-5 NA TRBV28 CASSYAPGAQETQYF TGTGCCAGCAGTTATGCCCCAGGGGCGCAAGAGACCCAGTACTTC
15 few TRBJ2-7 NA TRBV7-2 CASSSGRHWSYEQYF TGTGCCAGCAGCTCCGGGCGCCACTGGTCCTACGAGCAGTACTTC
14 NA TRBJ2-3 NA TRBV11-2 CASSRVDLTDTQYF TGTGCCAGCAGCCGAGTGGACCTCACAGATACGCAGTATTTT
15 few TRBJ2-1 TRBD2 TRBV6-5 CASSYSASGSFEQFF TGTGCCAGCAGTTACTCGGCTAGCGGGAGTTTTGAGCAGTTCTTC
18 few TRBJ2-3 NA TRBV20-1 CSAPDLRGPRGMADTQYF TGCAGTGCCCCGGACCTCCGAGGTCCACGGGGCATGGCAGATACGCAGTATTTT
14 many TRBJ2-7 TRBD1 TRBV6-1 CASSAQGAGYEQYF TGTGCCAGCAGTGCACAGGGGGCTGGTTACGAGCAGTACTTC
15 many TRBJ2-1 NA TRBV12-3/TRBV12-4 CASSVDRSSYNEQFF TGTGCCAGCAGTGTAGACAGGAGCTCCTACAATGAGCAGTTCTTC
14 NA TRBJ1-1 TRBD1 TRBV27 CATHATGGRGEAFF TGTGCCACCCATGCGACAGGGGGAAGGGGTGAAGCTTTCTTT